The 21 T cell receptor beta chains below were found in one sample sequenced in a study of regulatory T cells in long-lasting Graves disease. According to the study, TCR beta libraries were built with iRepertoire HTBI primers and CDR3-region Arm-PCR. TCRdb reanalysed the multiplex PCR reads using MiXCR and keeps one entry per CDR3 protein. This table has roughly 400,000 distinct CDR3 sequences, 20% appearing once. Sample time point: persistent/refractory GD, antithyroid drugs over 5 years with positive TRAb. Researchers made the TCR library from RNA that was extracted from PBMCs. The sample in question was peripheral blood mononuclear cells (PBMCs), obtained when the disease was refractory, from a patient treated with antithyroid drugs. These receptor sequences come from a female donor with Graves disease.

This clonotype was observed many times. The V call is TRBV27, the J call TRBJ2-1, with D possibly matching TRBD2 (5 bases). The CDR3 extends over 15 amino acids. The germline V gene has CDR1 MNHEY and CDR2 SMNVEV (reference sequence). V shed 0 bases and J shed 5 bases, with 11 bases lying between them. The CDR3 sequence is CASSLSRQTNNEQFF. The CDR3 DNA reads TGTGCCAGCAGTTTATCGAGGCAGACTAACAATGAGCAGTTCTTC.

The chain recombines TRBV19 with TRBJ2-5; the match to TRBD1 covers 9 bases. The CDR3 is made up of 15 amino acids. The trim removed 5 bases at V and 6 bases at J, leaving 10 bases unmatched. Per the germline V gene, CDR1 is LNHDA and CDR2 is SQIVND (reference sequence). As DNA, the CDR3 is TGTGCCAGTAGTGCCGGCCCGGGACAGGGACAGACCCAGTACTTC. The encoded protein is CASSAGPGQGQTQYF. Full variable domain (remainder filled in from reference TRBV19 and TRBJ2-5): DGGITQSPKYLFRKEGQNVTLSCEQNLNHDAMYWYRQDPGQGLRLIYYSQIVNDFQKGDIAEGYSVSREKKESFPLTVTSAQKNPTAFYLCASSAGPGQGQTQYFGPGTRLLVL.

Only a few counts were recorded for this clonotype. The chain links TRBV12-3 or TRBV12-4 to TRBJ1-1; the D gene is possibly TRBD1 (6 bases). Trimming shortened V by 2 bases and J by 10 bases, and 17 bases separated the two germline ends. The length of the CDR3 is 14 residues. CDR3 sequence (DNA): TGTGCCAGCAGTTTAACAAGACAGGTTGGGGGAGCTTTCTTT. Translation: CASSLTRQVGGAFF.

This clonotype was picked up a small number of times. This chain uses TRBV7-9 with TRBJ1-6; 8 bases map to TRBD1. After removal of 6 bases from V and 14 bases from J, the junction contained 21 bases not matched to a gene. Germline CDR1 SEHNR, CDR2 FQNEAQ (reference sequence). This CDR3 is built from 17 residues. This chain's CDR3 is CASSRGGTGPPGITLHF. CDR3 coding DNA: TGTGCCAGCAGTCGAGGGGGGACAGGCCCACCAGGTATCACCCTCCACTTT.

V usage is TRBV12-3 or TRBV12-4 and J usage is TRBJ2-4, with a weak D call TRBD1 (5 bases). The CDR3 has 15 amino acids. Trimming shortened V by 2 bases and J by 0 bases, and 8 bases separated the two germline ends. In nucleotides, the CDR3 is TGTGCCAGCAGTTTATCAAGGGGAGCCAAAAACATTCAGTACTTC. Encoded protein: CASSLSRGAKNIQYF.

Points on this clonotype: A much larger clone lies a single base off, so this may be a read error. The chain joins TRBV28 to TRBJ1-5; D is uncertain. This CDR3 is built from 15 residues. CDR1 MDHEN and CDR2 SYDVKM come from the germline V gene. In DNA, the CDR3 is TGTGGCAGCCAATGGCTGGGTAATAGCAATCAGCCCCAGCATTTT. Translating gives CGSQWLGNSNQPQHF.

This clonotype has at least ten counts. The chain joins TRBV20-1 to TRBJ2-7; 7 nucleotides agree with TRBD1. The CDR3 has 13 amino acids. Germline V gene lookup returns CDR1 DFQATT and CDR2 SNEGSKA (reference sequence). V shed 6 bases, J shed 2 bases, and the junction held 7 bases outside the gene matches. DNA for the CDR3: TGCAGTGCCTTCTCGGGACAGACCTACGAGCAGTACTTC. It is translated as CSAFSGQTYEQYF.

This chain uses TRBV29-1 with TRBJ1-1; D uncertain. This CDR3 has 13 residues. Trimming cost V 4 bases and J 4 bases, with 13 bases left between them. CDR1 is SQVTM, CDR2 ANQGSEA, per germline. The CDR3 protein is CSVVPRLLTEAFF. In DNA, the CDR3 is TGCAGCGTTGTGCCCAGGCTACTCACTGAAGCTTTCTTT.

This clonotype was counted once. CDR3 nucleotide sequence: TGTGCCACCGGAGTAGCGGGAGGCGAGCAGTACTTC. Amino acids: CATGVAGGEQYF. J is TRBJ2-7 and V is TRBV10-3; 10 nucleotides line up with TRBD2. The CDR3 is made up of 12 amino acids. J was trimmed by 6 bases and V by 10 bases; bases with no gene match: 6. Germline V lookup: CDR1 ENHRY, CDR2 SYGVKD.

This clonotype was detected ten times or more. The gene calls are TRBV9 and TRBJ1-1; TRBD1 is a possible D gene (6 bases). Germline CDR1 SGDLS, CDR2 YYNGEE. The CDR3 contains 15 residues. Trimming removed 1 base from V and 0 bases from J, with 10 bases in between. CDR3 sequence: CASSVPGHLNTEAFF. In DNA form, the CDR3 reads TGTGCCAGCAGCGTACCGGGACACTTGAACACTGAAGCTTTCTTT. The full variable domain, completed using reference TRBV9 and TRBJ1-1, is DSGVTQTPKHLITATGQRVTLRCSPRSGDLSVYWYQQSLDQGLQFLIQYYNGEERAKGNILERFSAQQFPDLHSELNLSSLELGDSALYFCASSVPGHLNTEAFFGQGTRLTVV.

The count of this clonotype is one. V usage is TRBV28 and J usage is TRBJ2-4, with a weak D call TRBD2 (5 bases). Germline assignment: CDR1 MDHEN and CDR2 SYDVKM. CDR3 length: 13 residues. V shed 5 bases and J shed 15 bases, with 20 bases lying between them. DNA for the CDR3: TGTGCCAGCAGTCCCGCTCAACTGACACGGGGGTACTTC. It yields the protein CASSPAQLTRGYF. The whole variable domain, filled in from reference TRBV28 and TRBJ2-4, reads DVKVTQSSRYLVKRTGEKVFLECVQDMDHENMFWYRQDPGLGLRLIYFSYDVKMKEKGDIPEGYSVSREKKERFSLILESASTNQTSMYLCASSPAQLTRGYFGAGTRLSVL.

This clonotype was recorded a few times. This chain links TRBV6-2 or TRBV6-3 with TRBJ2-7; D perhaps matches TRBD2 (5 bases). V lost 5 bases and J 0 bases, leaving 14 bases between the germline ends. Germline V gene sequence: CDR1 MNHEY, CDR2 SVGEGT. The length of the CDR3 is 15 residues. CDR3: CASSLDRRSSYEQYF. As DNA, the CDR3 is TGTGCCAGCAGTCTCGACCGGAGGAGCTCCTACGAGCAGTACTTC.

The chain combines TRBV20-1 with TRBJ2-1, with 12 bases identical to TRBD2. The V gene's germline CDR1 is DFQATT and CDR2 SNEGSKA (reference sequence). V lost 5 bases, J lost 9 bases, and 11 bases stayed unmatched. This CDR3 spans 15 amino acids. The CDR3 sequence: CSAFQTSGRSSEQFF. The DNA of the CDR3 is TGCAGTGCTTTCCAGACTAGCGGGAGATCTAGTGAGCAGTTCTTC.

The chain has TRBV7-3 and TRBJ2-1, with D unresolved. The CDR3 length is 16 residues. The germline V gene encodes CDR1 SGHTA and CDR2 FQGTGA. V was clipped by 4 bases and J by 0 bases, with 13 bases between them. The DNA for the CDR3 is TGTGCCAGCAGCTCCTCTGGCGGAGCCTCCTACAATGAGCAGTTCTTC. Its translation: CASSSSGGASYNEQFF.

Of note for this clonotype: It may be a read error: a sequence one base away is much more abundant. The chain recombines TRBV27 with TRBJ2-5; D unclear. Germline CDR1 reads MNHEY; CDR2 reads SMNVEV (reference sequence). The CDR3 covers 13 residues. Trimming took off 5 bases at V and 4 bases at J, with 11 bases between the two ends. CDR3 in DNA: TGTGCCAGCAGTGCCCGAGCGATAGAGACCCAGTACTTC. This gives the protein CASSARAIETQYF.

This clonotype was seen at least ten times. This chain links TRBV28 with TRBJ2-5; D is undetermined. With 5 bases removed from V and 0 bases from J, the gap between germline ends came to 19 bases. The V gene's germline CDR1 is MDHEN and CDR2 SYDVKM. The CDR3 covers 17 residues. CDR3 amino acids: CASSTQGIGLYQETQYF. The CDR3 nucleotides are TGTGCCAGCAGTACTCAAGGGATAGGGTTGTACCAAGAGACCCAGTACTTC.

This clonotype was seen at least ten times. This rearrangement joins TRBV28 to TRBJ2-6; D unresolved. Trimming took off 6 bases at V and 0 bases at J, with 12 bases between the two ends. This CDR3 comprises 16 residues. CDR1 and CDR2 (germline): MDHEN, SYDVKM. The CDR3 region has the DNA TGTGCCAGCAGCGAAGGTCGCAGCTCTGGGGCCAACGTCCTGACTTTC. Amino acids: CASSEGRSSGANVLTF.

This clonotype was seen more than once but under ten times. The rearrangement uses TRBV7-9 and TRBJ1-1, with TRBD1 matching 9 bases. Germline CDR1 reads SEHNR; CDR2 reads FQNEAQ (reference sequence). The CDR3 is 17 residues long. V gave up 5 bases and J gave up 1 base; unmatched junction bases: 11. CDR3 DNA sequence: TGTGCCAGCAGCACCACTGGGACAGGGAAGGCGAACACTGAAGCTTTCTTT. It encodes CASSTTGTGKANTEAFF.

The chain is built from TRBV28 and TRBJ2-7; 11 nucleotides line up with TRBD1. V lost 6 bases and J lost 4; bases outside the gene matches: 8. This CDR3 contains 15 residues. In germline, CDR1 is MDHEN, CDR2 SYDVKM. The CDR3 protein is CASRGGQGAPYEQYF. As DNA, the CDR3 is TGTGCCAGCAGGGGAGGACAGGGGGCGCCGTACGAGCAGTACTTC.

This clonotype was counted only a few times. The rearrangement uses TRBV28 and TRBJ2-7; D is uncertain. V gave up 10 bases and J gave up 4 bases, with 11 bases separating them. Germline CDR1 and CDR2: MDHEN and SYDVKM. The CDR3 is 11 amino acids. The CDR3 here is CAISGNYEQYF. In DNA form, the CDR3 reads TGTGCCATTTCCGGCAATTACGAGCAGTACTTC.

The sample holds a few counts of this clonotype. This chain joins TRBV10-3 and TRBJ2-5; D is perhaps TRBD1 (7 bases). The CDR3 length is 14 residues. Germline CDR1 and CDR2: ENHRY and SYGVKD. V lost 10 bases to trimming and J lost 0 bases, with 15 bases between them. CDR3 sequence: CATWAGQNQETQYF. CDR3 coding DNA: TGTGCCACCTGGGCGGGACAGAACCAAGAGACCCAGTACTTC.